This T cell receptor (beta chain) was sequenced in a study of neurological immune-mediated disorders. This clonotype was counted between two and nine times. TCRdb re-called the 5' RACE reads with MiXCR, one entry per CDR3 protein. The sample yields about 48,000 distinct CDR3 sequences, about a tenth seen once. Material: PBMCs. This receptor was identified in a woman between 35 and 50 years old with HTLV-1-associated myelopathy (HAM/TSP).

Here the CDR3 DNA reads TGTGCCAGCAGCTACCTAGCGGGGGATGAGACCCAGTACTTC. Encoded protein: CASSYLAGDETQYF. The rearrangement uses TRBV7-6 and TRBJ2-5; 10 nucleotides agree with TRBD2. The ends lost 4 bases at V and 5 bases at J; junction bases unmatched: 4. CDR3 size: 14 residues. Per the germline V gene, CDR1 is SGHVS and CDR2 is FNYEAQ.